Each of the 21 T cell receptor beta chains below was sequenced from the same sample in a study of blood T cell repertoires in COVID-19. This table comes from immunoSEQ multiplex PCR, and its TCRdb copy is limited to in-frame clones, with some not included. The sample carries some 150,000 clones, 70% to 90% recorded once. Sequenced: peripheral blood. The receptors come from a woman aged 60-75 years with acute or convalescent COVID-19.

V gene TRBV11-3 combines with J gene TRBJ2-3; TRBD1 agrees at 7 bases. Trimming removed 3 bases from V and 5 bases from J; junction bases left unmatched: 5. The CDR3 consists of 14 residues. Germline CDR1 is SGHNT and CDR2 is YENEEA. The CDR3, as DNA: TGTGCCAGCAGCTTCGAGGGGGCAAGAGATACGCAGTATTTT. This codes for CASSFEGARDTQYF.

The count of this clone is one. The chain couples TRBV5-4 to TRBJ2-7; 13 nucleotides agree with TRBD2. CDR1 and CDR2 from the germline V gene are SGHNT and YYREEE (reference sequence). The CDR3 is 17 amino acids. Trimming cost V 4 bases and J 2 bases; bases outside gene matches: 9. The CDR3 nucleotides are TGTGCCAGCAGCCTCGGACTAGCGGGGGCTCACCCCTACGAGCAGTACTTC. Encoded protein: CASSLGLAGAHPYEQYF.

The chain carries TRBV7-9 and TRBJ1-3; possible D gene TRBD1, 6 bases. The germline gives CDR1 SEHNR, CDR2 FQNEAQ (reference sequence). Trimming took off 5 bases at V and 0 bases at J, with 14 bases between the two ends. The CDR3 is 16 residues long. Written as DNA, the CDR3 is TGTGCCAGCAGCCCCGACAGGTTCAGCTCTGGAAACACCATATATTTT. It is translated as CASSPDRFSSGNTIYF.

V usage is TRBV7-3 and J usage is TRBJ2-3; 9 bases are a match to TRBD1. CDR3 length equals 14 residues. Per germline, CDR1 SGHTA and CDR2 FQGTGA. V was pared by 3 bases and J by 5 bases, with 3 bases of the junction left unmatched. CDR3 in amino acids: CASSFTGGIDTQYF. The CDR3 coding sequence is TGTGCCAGCAGCTTCACAGGGGGCATAGATACGCAGTATTTT.

In this sample, this clone turned up a few times. This chain joins TRBV5-1 and TRBJ1-4; D gene uncertain. The V end was cut by 1 base, the J end by 4 bases, with 17 bases between. This CDR3 region has 17 residues. Germline CDR1 reads SGHRS; CDR2 reads YFSETQ. The CDR3 protein is CASSLSLVGSLNEKLFF. The CDR3 coding sequence is TGCGCCAGCAGCTTGAGTCTCGTGGGCAGCCTTAATGAAAAACTGTTTTTT.

The chain combines TRBV28 with TRBJ2-2; D is perhaps TRBD1 (6 bases). Between the trimmed V and J ends, which lost 6 bases and 6 bases, there was a span of 11 bases. Germline CDR1 MDHEN, CDR2 SYDVKM. The CDR3 covers 13 residues. The CDR3 region has the DNA TGTGCCAGCAGGCTTAACAGGGCCGGGGAGCTGTTTTTT. This translates into CASRLNRAGELFF.

The chain employs TRBV28 and TRBJ2-7; D gene unclear. The CDR3 is made up of 13 amino acids. In germline, CDR1 is MDHEN, CDR2 SYDVKM. With 8 bases removed from V and 2 bases from J, the gap between germline ends came to 13 bases. CDR3 DNA sequence: TGTGCCAGCTCTGTTGGGCCAACCTACGAGCAGTACTTC. Translating it yields CASSVGPTYEQYF.

V and J are TRBV19 and TRBJ2-7; possible D gene TRBD1, 5 bases. V lost 1 base and J lost 3, with 7 bases in between. The germline V gene has CDR1 LNHDA and CDR2 SQIVND (reference sequence). The CDR3 covers 13 residues. Here the CDR3 DNA reads TGTGCCAGTAGTATAGCGCAGGGCTACGAGCAGTACTTC. Protein sequence: CASSIAQGYEQYF.

The rearrangement uses TRBV7-9 and TRBJ2-3; possible D gene TRBD2, 6 bases. Trimming shortened V by 1 base and J by 1 base, and 12 bases separated the two germline ends. This CDR3 spans 16 amino acids. Germline V gene data show CDR1 as SEHNR and CDR2 as FQNEAQ (reference sequence). DNA of the CDR3: TGTGCCAGCAGCTTAGTGGCGGGGATCGGCACAGATACGCAGTATTTT. Translating gives CASSLVAGIGTDTQYF. Full variable domain (missing parts from reference TRBV7-9 and TRBJ2-3): DTGVSQNPRHKITKRGQNVTFRCDPISEHNRLYWYRQTLGQGPEFLTYFQNEAQLEKSRLLSDRFSAERPKGSFSTLEIQRTEQGDSAMYLCASSLVAGIGTDTQYFGPGTRLTVL.

The V call is TRBV6-5, the J call TRBJ2-7; possible D gene TRBD2, 5 bases. CDR3 length: 14 amino acids. CDR1 is MNHEY, CDR2 SVGAGI, per germline. Trimming took 0 bases from V and 5 from J, leaving 11 bases between them. The chain's CDR3 is CASSYSRGINEQYF. The CDR3 DNA reads as TGTGCCAGCAGTTACTCAAGAGGGATCAACGAGCAGTACTTC.

The CDR3 sequence: CATKDSTLSGYTF. Written as DNA, the CDR3 is TGTGCCACCAAGGACAGTACCCTGTCTGGCTACACCTTC. The rearrangement links TRBV6-5 to TRBJ1-2; perhaps TRBD1 as D (6 bases). CDR1 and CDR2 from the germline V gene are MNHEY and SVGAGI. This CDR3 comprises 13 residues. The V end lost 10 bases, the J end lost 7 bases, and 19 bases lay between the germline ends.

The chain uses TRBV7-2 and TRBJ2-7; TRBD2 might be the D (7 bases). With 2 bases removed from V and 3 bases from J, the gap between germline ends came to 17 bases. There are 16 residues in the CDR3. The germline V gene encodes CDR1 SGHTA and CDR2 FQGNSA. The CDR3 sequence is CASSLRSGGGNYEQYF. The CDR3 bases are TGTGCCAGCAGCTTACGGTCTGGCGGGGGCAACTACGAGCAGTACTTC.

The CDR3 sequence: CASSLTGLSYNEQFF. The DNA for the CDR3 is TGTGCCAGCAGCTTGACGGGACTTTCCTACAATGAGCAGTTCTTC. The J gene is TRBJ2-1, the V gene TRBV7-3, with D perhaps TRBD2 (6 bases). Per the germline V gene, CDR1 is SGHTA and CDR2 is FQGTGA. This CDR3 contains 15 residues. The V and J ends lost 3 bases and 1 base respectively, with 10 bases between them. The full variable domain, its missing parts supplied by reference TRBV7-3 and TRBJ2-1, is GAGVSQTPSNKVTEKGKYVELRCDPISGHTALYWYRQSLGQGPEFLIYFQGTGAADDSGLPNDRFFAVRPEGSVSTLKIQRTERGDSAVYLCASSLTGLSYNEQFFGPGTRLTVL.

This rearrangement joins TRBV5-1 to TRBJ1-2; weak D call: TRBD1 (6 bases). V was cut by 4 bases and J by 2 bases, with 9 bases left in between. There are 13 residues in the CDR3. Germline CDR1 is SGHRS and CDR2 is YFSETQ. The CDR3 nucleotides read TGCGCCAGCAGCCTCGACAGGAACTATGGCTACACCTTC. As protein: CASSLDRNYGYTF. Together with reference TRBV5-1 and TRBJ1-2, the CDR3 gives the full variable domain: KAGVTQTPRYLIKTRGQQVTLSCSPISGHRSVSWYQQTPGQGLQFLFEYFSETQRNKGNFPGRFSGRQFSNSRSEMNVSTLELGDSALYLCASSLDRNYGYTFGSGTRLTVV.

This chain connects TRBV3-1 (or the pseudogene TRBV3-2) to TRBJ2-5; the match to TRBD2 covers 8 bases. Losses at the gene ends were 1 base for V and 2 bases for J; bases not matched to a gene: 6. The V gene's germline CDR1 is LGHDT and CDR2 YNNKEL (reference sequence). The CDR3 is 16 amino acids. The CDR3 coding sequence is TGTGCCAGCAGCCAAGGTTCCGGGGGGGCACAAGAGACCCAGTACTTC. Protein product: CASSQGSGGAQETQYF.

The chain recombines TRBV29-1 with TRBJ2-1; no clear D gene. Trimming left V 5 bases short and J 7 bases short, with 6 bases between. The CDR3 extends over 10 amino acids. The germline V gene has CDR1 SQVTM and CDR2 ANQGSEA. The DNA for the CDR3 is TGCAGCGTTCAGACTAATGAGCAGTTCTTC. It codes for CSVQTNEQFF.

V gene TRBV19 combines with J gene TRBJ2-3; 7 bases are shared with TRBD1. The J segment lost 0 bases and the V segment lost 10 bases, leaving 7 bases of the junction unmatched. This CDR3 region has 14 residues. Germline lookup yields CDR1 LNHDA and CDR2 SQIVND (reference sequence). This chain's CDR3 is CATAGTASTDTQYF. The CDR3 region has the DNA TGTGCCACTGCCGGGACAGCTAGCACAGATACGCAGTATTTT.

The rearrangement joins TRBV6-2 or TRBV6-3 to TRBJ1-3; 7 bases map to TRBD1. The ends lost 5 bases at V and 2 bases at J; junction bases unmatched: 6. This CDR3 is 15 amino acids long. CDR1 and CDR2 (germline): MNHEY, SVGEGT. The CDR3 reads CASSVSGTAGNTIYF. The CDR3 nucleotides read TGTGCCAGCAGTGTGTCCGGGACAGCTGGAAACACCATATATTTT.

The V and J genes are TRBV30 and TRBJ2-1, with TRBD2 matching over 13 bases. CDR1 is GTSNPN, CDR2 SVGIG, per germline (reference sequence). The CDR3 has 16 residues. J was trimmed by 4 bases and V by 2 bases; bases with no gene match: 5. The CDR3 DNA is TGTGCCTGGAGTCCGGGACTAGCGGGGTGGTACAATGAGCAGTTCTTC. Its protein product is CAWSPGLAGWYNEQFF. Variable domain in full (rest from reference TRBV30 and TRBJ2-1): SQTIHQWPATLVQPVGSPLSLECTVEGTSNPNLYWYRQAAGRGLQLLFYSVGIGQISSEVPQNLSASRPQDRQFILSSKKLLLSDSGFYLCAWSPGLAGWYNEQFFGPGTRLTVL.

This chain connects TRBV12-3 or TRBV12-4 to TRBJ2-5; 7 positions match TRBD2. This CDR3 is 13 amino acids long. The V gene end was trimmed by 4 bases and the J gene end by 2 bases; junction bases not matched to a gene: 1. The DNA of the CDR3 is TGTGCCAGCAGTTGGGGGGGGCAAGAGACCCAGTACTTC. Amino acid sequence: CASSWGGQETQYF.

The rearrangement links TRBV9 to TRBJ1-2; D gene uncertain. The CDR3 runs to 12 residues. Germline V CDR1 and CDR2: SGDLS, YYNGEE. V lost 5 bases, J lost 6 bases, and 11 bases lay in between. CDR3 sequence: CASREAQHGYTF. CDR3 bases: TGTGCCAGCAGAGAAGCACAGCATGGCTACACCTTC.